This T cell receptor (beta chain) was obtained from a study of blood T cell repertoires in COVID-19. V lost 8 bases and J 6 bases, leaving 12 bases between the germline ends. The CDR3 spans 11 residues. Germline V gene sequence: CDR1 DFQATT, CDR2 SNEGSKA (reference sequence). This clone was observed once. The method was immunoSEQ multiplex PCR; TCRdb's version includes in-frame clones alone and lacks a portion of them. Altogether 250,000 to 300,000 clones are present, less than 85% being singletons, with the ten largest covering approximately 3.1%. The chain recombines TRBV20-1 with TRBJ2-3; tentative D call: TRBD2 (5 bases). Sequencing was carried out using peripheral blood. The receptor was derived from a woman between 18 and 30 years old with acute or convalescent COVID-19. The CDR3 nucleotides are TGCAGTTCCGAGCCGGGGGATACGCAGTATTTT. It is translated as CSSEPGDTQYF.